The 2 T cell receptor beta chains in this list originate from one sample, sequenced in a study of blood T cell repertoires in COVID-19. Produced via immunoSEQ multiplex PCR; TCRdb's table is partial and in-frame only. The sample has some 200,000 clones, approximately 87% seen once. The sample was peripheral blood. The source is a woman aged 70-85 years with acute or convalescent COVID-19.

This CDR3 reads CATWGGEAFF. The CDR3 DNA reads TGTGCCACCTGGGGGGGGGAAGCTTTCTTT. The chain combines TRBV28 with TRBJ1-1; D is perhaps TRBD1 (5 bases). Trimming pared 10 bases from V and 8 bases from J, leaving 11 bases between. From germline, CDR1 is MDHEN and CDR2 SYDVKM. The CDR3 is 10 amino acids.

V is TRBV6-1 and J is TRBJ2-7; D may be TRBD2 (6 bases). This CDR3 is built from 15 residues. Trimming cost V 0 bases and J 5 bases, with 14 bases left between them. The germline V gene has CDR1 MNHNS and CDR2 SASEGT. CDR3 protein: CASSEARGRANEQYF. In nucleotides, the CDR3 is TGTGCCAGCAGTGAAGCGCGGGGCAGGGCCAACGAGCAGTACTTC.